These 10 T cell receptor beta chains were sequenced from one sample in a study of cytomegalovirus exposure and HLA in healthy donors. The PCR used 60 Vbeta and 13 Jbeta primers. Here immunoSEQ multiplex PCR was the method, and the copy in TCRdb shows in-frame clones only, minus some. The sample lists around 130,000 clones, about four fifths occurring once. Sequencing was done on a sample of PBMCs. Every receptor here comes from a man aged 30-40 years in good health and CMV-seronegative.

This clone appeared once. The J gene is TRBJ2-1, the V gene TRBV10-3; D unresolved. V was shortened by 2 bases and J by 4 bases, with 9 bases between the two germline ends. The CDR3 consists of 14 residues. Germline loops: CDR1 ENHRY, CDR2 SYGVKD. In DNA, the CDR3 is TGTGCCATCAGTGAGCGAGATCGGTACAATGAGCAGTTCTTC. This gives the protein CAISERDRYNEQFF.

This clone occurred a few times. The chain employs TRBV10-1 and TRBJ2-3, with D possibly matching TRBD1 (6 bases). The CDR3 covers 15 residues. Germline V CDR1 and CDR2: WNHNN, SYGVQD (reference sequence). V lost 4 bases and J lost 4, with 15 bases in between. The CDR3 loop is CASSGRGALADTQYF. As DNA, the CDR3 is TGCGCCAGCAGTGGCAGGGGCGCCCTCGCAGATACGCAGTATTTT.

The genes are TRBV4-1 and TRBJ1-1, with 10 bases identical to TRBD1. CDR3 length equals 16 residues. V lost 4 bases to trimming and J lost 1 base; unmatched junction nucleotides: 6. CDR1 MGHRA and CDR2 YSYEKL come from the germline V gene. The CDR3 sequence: CASSLPDRGGNTEAFF. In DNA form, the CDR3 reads TGCGCCAGCAGCCTACCGGACAGGGGGGGGAACACTGAAGCTTTCTTT.

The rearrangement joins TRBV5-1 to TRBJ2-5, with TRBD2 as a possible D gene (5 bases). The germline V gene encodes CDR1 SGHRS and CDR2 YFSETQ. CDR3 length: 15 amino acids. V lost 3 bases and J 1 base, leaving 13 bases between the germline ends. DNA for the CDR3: TGCGCCAGCAGCTCGAAACTAGGCCTCCAAGAGACCCAGTACTTC. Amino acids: CASSSKLGLQETQYF.

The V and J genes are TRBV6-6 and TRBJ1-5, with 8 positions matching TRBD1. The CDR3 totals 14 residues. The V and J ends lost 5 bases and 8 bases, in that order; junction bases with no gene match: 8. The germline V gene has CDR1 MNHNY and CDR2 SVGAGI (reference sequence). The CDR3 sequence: CASSGQGGVEPQHF. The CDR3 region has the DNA TGTGCCAGCAGTGGACAGGGTGGTGTAGAGCCCCAGCATTTT.

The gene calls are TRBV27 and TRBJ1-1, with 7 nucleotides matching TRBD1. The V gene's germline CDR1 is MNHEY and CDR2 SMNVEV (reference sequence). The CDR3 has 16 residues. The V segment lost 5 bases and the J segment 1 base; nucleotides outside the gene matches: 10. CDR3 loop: CASSPLRTGENTEAFF. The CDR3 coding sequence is TGTGCCAGCAGTCCCCTCAGGACAGGTGAGAACACTGAAGCTTTCTTT.

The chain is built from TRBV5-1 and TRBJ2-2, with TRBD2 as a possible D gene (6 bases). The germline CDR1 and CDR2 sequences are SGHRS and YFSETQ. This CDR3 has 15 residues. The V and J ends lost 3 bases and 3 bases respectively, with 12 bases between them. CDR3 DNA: TGCGCCAGCAGCTGGACCGGGACTTACACCGGGGAGCTGTTTTTT. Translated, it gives CASSWTGTYTGELFF.

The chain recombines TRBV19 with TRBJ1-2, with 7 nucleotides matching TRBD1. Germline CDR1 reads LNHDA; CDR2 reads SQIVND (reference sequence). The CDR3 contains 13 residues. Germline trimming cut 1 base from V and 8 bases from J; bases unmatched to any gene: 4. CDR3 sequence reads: CASSIGQGAGYTF. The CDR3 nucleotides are TGTGCCAGTAGTATAGGACAGGGTGCAGGCTACACCTTC. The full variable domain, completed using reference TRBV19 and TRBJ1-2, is DGGITQSPKYLFRKEGQNVTLSCEQNLNHDAMYWYRQDPGQGLRLIYYSQIVNDFQKGDIAEGYSVSREKKESFPLTVTSAQKNPTAFYLCASSIGQGAGYTFGSGTRLTVV.

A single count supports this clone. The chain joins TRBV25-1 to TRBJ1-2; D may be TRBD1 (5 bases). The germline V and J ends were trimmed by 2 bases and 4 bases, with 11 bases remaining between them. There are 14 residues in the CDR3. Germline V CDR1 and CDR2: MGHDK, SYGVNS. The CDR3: CASSEARQLYGYTF. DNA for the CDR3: TGTGCCAGCAGTGAAGCGAGACAGCTCTATGGCTACACCTTC.

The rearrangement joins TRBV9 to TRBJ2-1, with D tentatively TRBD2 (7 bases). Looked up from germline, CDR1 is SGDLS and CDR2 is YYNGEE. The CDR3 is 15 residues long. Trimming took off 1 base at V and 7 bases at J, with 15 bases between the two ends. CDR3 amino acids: CASSVRVGGGNEQFF. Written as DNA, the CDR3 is TGTGCCAGCAGCGTACGAGTAGGGGGAGGGAATGAGCAGTTCTTC.